The next 28 T cell receptor beta chains were all read from a single sample in a study of B cell selection in AIRE deficiency. Sequenced by immunoSEQ multiplex PCR; TCRdb stores in-frame clones only, minus some. The sample includes about 14,000 clones, approximately 94% seen only once; the top ten take 1% to 1.2%. The regulatory T cell sort gate was CD4+CD25hiCD127low/negative. The sample taken for sequencing was Tregs sorted from PBMCs. These receptors came from a human donor with AIRE deficiency.

In its sample, this clone was seen once. The chain carries TRBV27 and TRBJ1-5; D may be TRBD1 (5 bases). Germline V CDR1 and CDR2: MNHEY, SMNVEV (reference sequence). The CDR3 sequence is 15 residues long. The V and J ends lost 6 bases and 11 bases respectively, with 23 bases between them. The CDR3 loop is CASRKVGDGPNAQHF. CDR3 bases: TGTGCCAGCAGGAAGGTTGGGGACGGACCCAATGCCCAGCATTTT.

The chain employs TRBV9 and TRBJ2-5; maybe TRBD2 (6 bases). V was pared by 0 bases and J by 5 bases, with 20 bases between. CDR3 length: 17 amino acids. CDR1 and CDR2 (germline): SGDLS, YYNGEE. CDR3 sequence reads: CASSVGGRTDWRETQYF. DNA for the CDR3: TGTGCCAGCAGCGTAGGGGGGAGGACCGATTGGAGGGAGACCCAGTACTTC.

The chain couples TRBV28 to TRBJ2-7, with a weak D call TRBD2 (5 bases). The CDR3 runs to 15 residues. Between the trimmed V and J ends, which lost 3 bases and 7 bases, there was a span of 19 bases. Germline V gene data show CDR1 as MDHEN and CDR2 as SYDVKM. CDR3: CASSFRRSEGWEQYF. The DNA for the CDR3 is TGTGCCAGCAGTTTTCGGCGAAGCGAGGGATGGGAGCAGTACTTC.

The gene calls are TRBV7-9 and TRBJ2-2, with TRBD1 identical over 9 bases. Trimming at V came to 4 bases and at J to 6 bases, leaving 6 bases not matched to a gene. This CDR3 is built from 15 residues. CDR1 is SEHNR and CDR2 is FQNEAQ in the germline V gene (reference sequence). The CDR3: CASSSGQGSPGELFF. CDR3 coding DNA: TGTGCCAGCAGCTCCGGACAGGGGTCCCCCGGGGAGCTGTTTTTT.

This chain connects TRBV6-1 to TRBJ2-3; tentatively, D is TRBD1 or TRBD2 (5 bases each). CDR1 MNHNS and CDR2 SASEGT come from the germline V gene. V lost 6 bases, J lost 12 bases, and 19 bases lay in between. This CDR3 is built from 13 residues. CDR3 coding DNA: TGTGCCAGCAGCGGGGTTTGGGGCGCAACCCAGTATTTT. It translates to CASSGVWGATQYF.

The rearrangement links TRBV9 to TRBJ2-7; 13 nucleotides match TRBD2. V gave up 0 bases and J gave up 2 bases; unmatched junction bases: 2. Per germline, CDR1 SGDLS and CDR2 YYNGEE. This CDR3 is 16 amino acids long. CDR3 DNA: TGTGCCAGCAGCGTAGGGACTAGCGGGAGTCCCTACGAGCAGTACTTC. Encoded protein: CASSVGTSGSPYEQYF.

J is TRBJ2-5 and V is TRBV2; D may be TRBD1 or TRBD2 (5 bases each). CDR1 and CDR2 from the germline V gene are SNHLY and FYNNEI. With 5 bases removed from V and 1 base from J, the gap between germline ends came to 14 bases. This CDR3 region has 15 residues. The CDR3: CASSRGRVSQETQYF. CDR3 DNA: TGTGCCAGCAGTCGGGGACGGGTCTCCCAAGAGACCCAGTACTTC. Full variable domain (remainder filled in from reference TRBV2 and TRBJ2-5): EPEVTQTPSHQVTQMGQEVILRCVPISNHLYFYWYRQILGQKVEFLVSFYNNEISEKSEIFDDQFSVERPDGSNFTLKIRSTKLEDSAMYFCASSRGRVSQETQYFGPGTRLLVL.

The rearrangement joins TRBV27 to TRBJ2-3; D might be TRBD2 (5 bases). CDR3 length: 15 amino acids. Trimming shortened V by 2 bases and J by 0 bases, and 9 bases separated the two germline ends. CDR1 and CDR2 from the germline V gene are MNHEY and SMNVEV (reference sequence). CDR3: CASSLEGRSTDTQYF. For the CDR3, the DNA is TGTGCCAGCAGTTTAGAGGGCAGAAGCACAGATACGCAGTATTTT.

J is TRBJ2-5 and V is TRBV7-9; no clear D gene. Germline lookup yields CDR1 SEHNR and CDR2 FQNEAQ (reference sequence). The CDR3 totals 13 residues. V lost 3 bases and J 1 base, leaving 6 bases between the germline ends. CDR3 residues: CASSFWTQETQYF. CDR3 sequence (DNA): TGTGCCAGCAGCTTTTGGACCCAAGAGACCCAGTACTTC.

The chain employs TRBV4-3 and TRBJ2-3; D not resolved. The V gene's germline CDR1 is LGHNA and CDR2 YSLEER. V was cut by 4 bases and J by 7 bases, with 9 bases left in between. The CDR3 covers 12 residues. This CDR3 is CASSLSGYTQYF. The CDR3 nucleotides are TGCGCCAGCAGCCTGAGTGGTTATACGCAGTATTTT.

The chain links TRBV5-1 to TRBJ2-1; TRBD1 is a possible D gene (6 bases). Germline values: CDR1 SGHRS, CDR2 YFSETQ. Deletions cut 2 bases from V and 5 bases from J, with 11 bases between. This CDR3 has 14 residues. The CDR3 sequence: CASSFGQGNNEQFF. The CDR3 region has the DNA TGCGCCAGCAGCTTCGGGCAGGGGAACAATGAGCAGTTCTTC.

The chain recombines TRBV6-6 with TRBJ2-6, with D hard to call. This CDR3 is built from 15 residues. Germline V CDR1 and CDR2: MNHNY, SVGAGI (reference sequence). V lost 5 bases and J lost 1, with 9 bases in between. CDR3 nucleotides: TGTGCCAGCAGTCTCCCCATTTCTGGGGCCAACGTCCTGACTTTC. The encoded protein is CASSLPISGANVLTF.

This chain links TRBV6-5 with TRBJ1-1, with no clear D. The V gene lost 7 bases and the J gene lost 9 bases, with 15 bases spanning the gap. Germline lookup yields CDR1 MNHEY and CDR2 SVGAGI. The CDR3 contains 12 residues. CDR3 nucleotide sequence: TGTGCCAGCAATCGGGTTTTGGGTAAAGCTTTCTTT. Translated: CASNRVLGKAFF.

The rearrangement joins TRBV5-1 to TRBJ1-1, with D unclear. The CDR3 extends over 12 amino acids. Germline CDR1 is SGHRS and CDR2 is YFSETQ. The V end was cut by 7 bases, the J end by 9 bases, with 16 bases between. As DNA, the CDR3 is TGCGCCAGCGTGGACCCGGGAACAAAAGCTTTCTTT. This gives the protein CASVDPGTKAFF.

The CDR3 bases are TGTGCCAGCAGTCCGACTAGCGGGAGATACAATGAGCAGTTCTTC. Encoded protein: CASSPTSGRYNEQFF. The V gene is TRBV6-6, the J gene TRBJ2-1, with 12 nucleotides matching TRBD2. With V trimmed by 5 bases and J by 4 bases, 3 bases remained unmatched. This CDR3 comprises 15 residues. Germline values: CDR1 MNHNY, CDR2 SVGAGI (reference sequence).

This rearrangement joins TRBV19 to TRBJ1-5; the match to TRBD1 covers 11 bases. The CDR3 loop spans 17 amino acids. J gave up 6 bases and V 4 bases, and 11 bases lay outside the gene matches. Germline loops: CDR1 LNHDA, CDR2 SQIVND (reference sequence). The CDR3 spells CASSKRRDRGFGQPQHF. The CDR3 DNA follows: TGTGCCAGTAGTAAACGAAGGGACAGGGGGTTCGGTCAGCCCCAGCATTTT.

The CDR3 DNA sequence: TGTGCCAGCAGTTTATGGGGGACGTTAGGGGGGACCCAGTACTTC. It yields the protein CASSLWGTLGGTQYF. This chain joins TRBV28 and TRBJ2-5; a weak D match, TRBD1 (6 bases). Trimming pared 0 bases from V and 7 bases from J, leaving 15 bases between. This CDR3 spans 15 amino acids. The germline V gene has CDR1 MDHEN and CDR2 SYDVKM.

The chain combines TRBV7-2 with TRBJ1-2; D remains ambiguous. The V end lost 5 bases, the J end lost 2 bases, and 12 bases lay between the germline ends. The CDR3 length is 14 residues. Germline V gene lookup returns CDR1 SGHTA and CDR2 FQGNSA. The CDR3 nucleotides are TGTGCCAGCAGCATCCACCATACAAACTATGGCTACACCTTC. Encoded protein: CASSIHHTNYGYTF.

The chain has TRBV28 and TRBJ1-2; the D is unclear. This CDR3 has 10 residues. CDR1 and CDR2 from the germline V gene are MDHEN and SYDVKM. V was pared by 8 bases and J by 8 bases, with 9 bases between. In DNA, the CDR3 is TGTGCCAGCTACGAGGGAGGCTACACCTTC. This codes for CASYEGGYTF.

The CDR3 coding sequence is TGTGCCAGCAGTTTACGGCAGAGCTCCTATAATTCACCCCTCCACTTT. This translates into CASSLRQSSYNSPLHF. The J gene is TRBJ1-6, the V gene TRBV28; D remains ambiguous. The CDR3 loop spans 16 amino acids. Germline values: CDR1 MDHEN, CDR2 SYDVKM. The V end was cut by 2 bases, the J end by 0 bases, with 8 bases between.

The chain links TRBV7-2 to TRBJ1-1; no firm D call. CDR1 SGHTA and CDR2 FQGNSA come from the germline V gene. Trimming pared 6 bases from V and 0 bases from J, leaving 11 bases between. This CDR3 has 14 residues. In DNA form, the CDR3 reads TGTGCCAGCAGACCCACATCCATGAACACTGAAGCTTTCTTT. Protein sequence: CASRPTSMNTEAFF.

V usage is TRBV30 and J usage is TRBJ2-1; D not resolved. Trimming took 2 bases from V and 8 from J, leaving 19 bases between them. This CDR3 has 15 residues. Germline CDR1 GTSNPN, CDR2 SVGIG (reference sequence). The DNA for the CDR3 is TGTGCCTGGAGTTCGGGTCTCACCCCCGGCGATGAGCAGTTCTTC. Translated: CAWSSGLTPGDEQFF.

V is TRBV5-1 and J is TRBJ2-3, with D possibly being TRBD2 (7 bases). The CDR3 consists of 16 residues. Germline V gene lookup returns CDR1 SGHRS and CDR2 YFSETQ. Trimming pared 4 bases from V and 4 bases from J, leaving 19 bases between. The CDR3 is CASSPQGRGAPDTQYF. CDR3 sequence (DNA): TGCGCCAGCAGCCCTCAGGGTCGGGGGGCCCCAGATACGCAGTATTTT.

This clone was picked up one time. The gene calls are TRBV19 and TRBJ2-2; no reliable D call. V shed 2 bases and J shed 5 bases, with 15 bases lying between them. The V gene's germline CDR1 is LNHDA and CDR2 SQIVND (reference sequence). The CDR3 loop spans 16 amino acids. The CDR3: CASSILTRWATGELFF. DNA for the CDR3: TGTGCCAGTAGTATATTGACGCGGTGGGCGACCGGGGAGCTGTTTTTT. Supplemented by reference TRBV19 and TRBJ2-2, the full variable domain reads DGGITQSPKYLFRKEGQNVTLSCEQNLNHDAMYWYRQDPGQGLRLIYYSQIVNDFQKGDIAEGYSVSREKKESFPLTVTSAQKNPTAFYLCASSILTRWATGELFFGEGSRLTVL.

This chain connects TRBV18 to TRBJ2-7, with a possible D match to TRBD2 (6 bases). V was cut by 3 bases and J by 5 bases, with 11 bases left in between. The CDR3 covers 13 residues. Germline V gene data show CDR1 as KGHSH and CDR2 as LQKENI. The CDR3 DNA reads as TGTGCCAGCTCACCCGCGGGATTCGACGAGCAGTACTTC. Its translation is CASSPAGFDEQYF.

This chain connects TRBV6-5 to TRBJ2-7; 8 bases line up with TRBD2. Germline V gene sequence: CDR1 MNHEY, CDR2 SVGAGI. The CDR3 has 14 residues. Trimming at V came to 4 bases and at J to 6 bases, leaving 8 bases not matched to a gene. The CDR3 DNA follows: TGTGCCAGCAGTTTCTCTAGCGGGTTGGGCGAGCAGTACTTC. Translating gives CASSFSSGLGEQYF.

This clone appeared a few times. The J gene is TRBJ2-5, the V gene TRBV2; 7 nucleotides agree with TRBD2. The CDR3 is made up of 15 amino acids. Germline V gene data show CDR1 as SNHLY and CDR2 as FYNNEI. V lost 8 bases, J lost 1 base, and 10 bases stayed unmatched. CDR3 bases: TGTGCCAGCGAGGCCGGGAGGCGGGTCCAAGAGACCCAGTACTTC. Translation: CASEAGRRVQETQYF.

This clone has more than one count but fewer than ten. This rearrangement joins TRBV28 to TRBJ2-1; 11 nucleotides align to TRBD2. The CDR3 is 14 amino acids. The germline CDR1 and CDR2 sequences are MDHEN and SYDVKM. J was trimmed by 7 bases and V by 6 bases; bases with no gene match: 5. CDR3 protein: CASRSGTSGNEQFF. Written as DNA, the CDR3 is TGTGCCAGCAGGTCCGGGACTAGCGGAAATGAGCAGTTCTTC.